The clone carrying this T cell receptor (beta chain) was recorded once. V lost 0 bases and J lost 6, with 16 bases in between. The CDR3 is 15 amino acids. CDR1 is SGHDT and CDR2 is YYEEEE in the germline V gene. Repertoires were generated with immunoSEQ multiplex PCR, while TCRdb's copy carries only in-frame clones and drops some. Found here are about 21,000 clones, around 96% of them singletons; the top ten hold 10%. The sample originates from a study of cytomegalovirus exposure and HLA in healthy donors. Sequencing was performed on PBMCs. This receptor was identified in a man in his thirties or forties in good health and CMV-seropositive. V is TRBV5-6 and J is TRBJ2-7; no definite D call. The CDR3 sequence is CASSLAVGRFTEQYF. CDR3 nucleotide sequence: TGTGCCAGCAGCTTGGCAGTGGGCCGTTTCACCGAGCAGTACTTC.